One and the same sample provided the 19 T cell receptor beta chains below, sequenced in a study of blood T cell repertoires in COVID-19. Profiling relied on immunoSEQ multiplex PCR, and the TCRdb table lists in-frame clones only, not all of them. This table holds about 480,000 clones, roughly 90% found once. Sequenced material: PBMCs or T cells enriched from blood (not recorded which). The source is a woman in her thirties or forties who had recovered from COVID-19.

The chain joins TRBV18 to TRBJ1-6, with a tentative D call TRBD1 (5 bases). The germline V gene encodes CDR1 KGHSH and CDR2 LQKENI. V lost 6 bases and J 5 bases, leaving 14 bases between the germline ends. The CDR3 runs 15 residues. CDR3 region: CASSQGIGDNSPLHF. The CDR3 DNA sequence: TGTGCCAGCTCGCAGGGTATAGGTGATAATTCACCCCTCCACTTT.

The rearrangement uses TRBV29-1 and TRBJ2-7; TRBD1 matches at 7 bases. The junction had 3 bases not matched to a gene; V was cut back by 6 bases and J by 1 base. Germline V gene data show CDR1 as SQVTM and CDR2 as ANQGSEA. CDR3 length: 12 amino acids. The CDR3 DNA is TGCAGCGTCTTACAGGGGTCCTACGAGCAGTACTTC. As protein: CSVLQGSYEQYF.

This clone has just one count. This chain connects TRBV7-8 to TRBJ2-7; TRBD1 matches 10 bases. The CDR3 totals 14 residues. Germline loops: CDR1 SGHVS, CDR2 FQNEAQ. J was trimmed by 4 bases and V by 7 bases; bases with no gene match: 7. This chain's CDR3 is CASTSGTGVYEQYF. The DNA for the CDR3 is TGTGCCAGCACCTCAGGGACAGGGGTTTACGAGCAGTACTTC.

A few counts support this clone. The CDR3 reads CASSHPDGGLNEQFF. In DNA, the CDR3 is TGTGCCAGCAGCCACCCCGACGGGGGTTTGAATGAGCAGTTCTTC. This chain links TRBV3-1 (or the pseudogene TRBV3-2) with TRBJ2-1; possible D gene TRBD2, 6 bases. Per germline, CDR1 LGHDT and CDR2 YNNKEL (reference sequence). The germline V and J ends were trimmed by 3 bases and 7 bases, with 16 bases remaining between them. The CDR3 extends over 15 amino acids.

J is TRBJ2-1 and V is TRBV29-1, with 11 bases matching TRBD1. Trimming at V came to 5 bases and at J to 6 bases, leaving 6 bases not matched to a gene. Germline V gene lookup returns CDR1 SQVTM and CDR2 ANQGSEA. This CDR3 has 14 residues. The CDR3 region is CSVLGQGAGNEQFF. The CDR3 nucleotides are TGCAGCGTTTTAGGACAGGGGGCCGGCAATGAGCAGTTCTTC.

The chain employs TRBV30 and TRBJ1-1; no clear D gene. The CDR3 is 14 residues long. V lost 8 bases and J 3 bases, leaving 19 bases between the germline ends. Germline V gives CDR1 GTSNPN, CDR2 SVGIG (reference sequence). The CDR3 DNA follows: TGTGCCCGCCTTTCGGGCCCCGGGGACACTGAAGCTTTCTTT. Amino acids: CARLSGPGDTEAFF.

The gene calls are TRBV5-1 and TRBJ2-7; 15 bases line up with TRBD2. The CDR3 contains 19 residues. CDR1 and CDR2 from the germline V gene are SGHRS and YFSETQ. V shed 4 bases, J shed 4 bases, and the junction held 15 bases outside the gene matches. The chain's CDR3 is CASSNPGTSGRQIYYEQYF. The CDR3 DNA reads as TGCGCCAGCAGCAACCCTGGGACTAGCGGGAGGCAGATTTATTACGAGCAGTACTTC.

J is TRBJ2-1 and V is TRBV5-1; 10 bases line up with TRBD2. J lost 7 bases, V lost 1 base, and 14 bases had no gene match. Germline V gene lookup returns CDR1 SGHRS and CDR2 YFSETQ. The CDR3 has 18 residues. In DNA form, the CDR3 reads TGCGCCAGCAGCTTGTTAGCTAGCGGGAGTCCAGGATGGAATGAGCAGTTCTTC. It translates to CASSLLASGSPGWNEQFF.

The CDR3 protein is CASSQGVAAELNQETQYF. The CDR3 DNA is TGCGCCAGCAGCCAAGGGGTCGCGGCAGAGCTCAACCAAGAGACCCAGTACTTC. J is TRBJ2-5 and V is TRBV4-3; unclear D gene. V was pared by 1 base and J by 0 bases, with 18 bases between. Germline V gives CDR1 LGHNA, CDR2 YSLEER. This CDR3 is 18 amino acids long.

This sequence joins TRBV30 and TRBJ1-5; 7 bases line up with TRBD1. The CDR3 totals 14 residues. V trimming: 3 bases; J trimming: 4 bases; junction bases outside the gene matches: 6. Germline loops: CDR1 GTSNPN, CDR2 SVGIG (reference sequence). The CDR3 loop reads CAWSAGGTNQPQHF. CDR3 DNA: TGTGCCTGGAGCGCAGGGGGGACTAATCAGCCCCAGCATTTT.

The chain employs TRBV4-1 and TRBJ1-2; a weak D match, TRBD1 (6 bases). Germline CDR1 reads MGHRA; CDR2 reads YSYEKL. This CDR3 has 15 amino acids. The V end was cut by 4 bases, the J end by 4 bases, with 16 bases between. The CDR3 here is CASSPRVGGLYGYTF. Here the CDR3 DNA reads TGCGCCAGCAGCCCCCGTGTTGGGGGCCTCTATGGCTACACCTTC.

This chain links TRBV4-1 with TRBJ2-7, with D tentatively TRBD2 (5 bases). V lost 0 bases to trimming and J lost 2 bases, with 8 bases between them. Germline V lookup: CDR1 MGHRA, CDR2 YSYEKL. The CDR3 is 14 amino acids. The CDR3 loop reads CASSQDPGTYEQYF. Written as DNA, the CDR3 is TGCGCCAGCAGCCAAGACCCGGGGACCTACGAGCAGTACTTC.

This clone has more than one count but fewer than ten. The chain couples TRBV12-5 to TRBJ1-1; 7 nucleotides agree with TRBD1. Germline-derived CDR1 and CDR2 are LGHNT and FRNRAP. V shed 5 bases, J shed 1 base, and the junction held 4 bases outside the gene matches. The CDR3 extends over 14 amino acids. Written as DNA, the CDR3 is TGTGCTAGTGGTCATAGGGGGCCGAACACTGAAGCTTTCTTT. As protein: CASGHRGPNTEAFF.

The chain couples TRBV18 to TRBJ1-1; TRBD1 agrees at 9 bases. CDR1 is KGHSH and CDR2 is LQKENI in the germline V gene. Losses at the gene ends were 6 bases for V and 1 base for J; bases not matched to a gene: 6. CDR3 length: 15 amino acids. The CDR3 sequence is CASSATGGRNTEAFF. The CDR3, as DNA: TGTGCCAGCTCGGCAACAGGGGGCCGGAACACTGAAGCTTTCTTT.

The chain joins TRBV20-1 to TRBJ2-3; D is possibly TRBD1 (7 bases). The V end was cut by 3 bases, the J end by 4 bases, with 14 bases between. CDR3 length: 14 amino acids. Looked up from germline, CDR1 is DFQATT and CDR2 is SNEGSKA (reference sequence). The CDR3 coding sequence is TGCAGTGCTAGTCGTACAGGGGAGGCAGATACGCAGTATTTT. It translates to CSASRTGEADTQYF.

Comment on this clone: Other DNA sequences in the sample encode the same CDR3. The CDR3 DNA is TGTGCCAGCAGCATAAGCGGGAGCTCCTACAATGAGCAGTTCTTC. Its translation is CASSISGSSYNEQFF. The chain combines TRBV7-2 with TRBJ2-1, with 8 bases lining up with TRBD2. V lost 5 bases and J lost 0; bases outside the gene matches: 3. Germline V CDR1 and CDR2: SGHTA, FQGNSA. This CDR3 has 15 amino acids.

CDR3 loop: CASSQGGDEQYF. DNA for the CDR3: TGCGCCAGCAGCCAAGGGGGGGACGAGCAGTACTTC. This chain links TRBV4-1 with TRBJ2-7, with D tentatively TRBD2 (6 bases). Germline CDR1 is MGHRA and CDR2 is YSYEKL. V shed 1 base and J shed 5 bases, with 6 bases lying between them. The CDR3 runs to 12 residues.

CDR3 region: CASSPPERHEQYF. The DNA of the CDR3 is TGTGCCAGCTCACCACCGGAGCGGCACGAGCAGTACTTC. The chain uses TRBV18 and TRBJ2-7; tentative D call: TRBD2 (5 bases). The CDR3 runs 13 residues. Deletions cut 0 bases from V and 5 bases from J, with 8 bases between. In germline, CDR1 is KGHSH, CDR2 LQKENI.

The chain uses TRBV4-1 and TRBJ2-5; 11 bases are shared with TRBD1. CDR1 is MGHRA, CDR2 YSYEKL, per germline. J lost 4 bases, V lost 0 bases, and 4 bases had no gene match. The CDR3 runs to 16 residues. The CDR3 region is CASSQERDRGTETQYF. As DNA, the CDR3 is TGCGCCAGCAGCCAAGAGCGGGACAGGGGGACAGAGACCCAGTACTTC.